The source of this TCR beta chain is a study of radiotherapy plus CTLA-4 blockade in lung cancer (dated by TCRdb to the late 2010s). Study-wide context: Objective responses were observed in about 17% of enrolled patients, and disease control was achieved in less than 40%. The full study reports these points: After treatment with radiotherapy and ipilimumab, TCR clones that originated in tumors expanded in peripheral blood. The strongest predictors of response, as reported, were early dynamic changes in blood T cell clones along with a rise in serum interferon-beta after radiation.

The study evaluated CTLA-4 blockade (ipilimumab) given together with focal radiation therapy in patients who had chemo-refractory metastatic non-small-cell lung cancer. Libraries were built with the immunoSEQ multiplex PCR assay. TCRdb holds this immuneACCESS table with in-frame rearrangements only. Some clones are missing; in checked studies, unresolved V genes explain under half, and the rest has no known cause. For this sample the table gives about 45,000 clones, of which approximately 73% were detected only once. 3.5% of the sample is in the top ten clones. This clone was observed once. The antigen this receptor binds is unknown. No base quality values were provided; no much bigger clone lies one nucleotide off. The CDR3 goes from the cysteine to the phenylalanine over 14 residues. Only the CDR3 part of the read is kept: 42 bases, read in frame from the first base. Via the germline V gene, CDR1 is WSHSY and CDR2 SAAADI. The trim is 6 bases for V and 1 base for J, with a gap of 12 bases between the germline ends.

The sequencing used peripheral blood, collected from a patient treated with radiotherapy plus ipilimumab. This TCR came from a human donor with non-small cell lung cancer who had a complete response to radiotherapy plus ipilimumab. The chain is made from TRBV10-2 and TRBJ1-1, and TRBD1 may be the D gene, going by 6 matching bases. The CDR3 protein sequence reads: CASRRQEPNTEAFF. The nucleotide sequence is TGCGCCAGCAGGCGACAGGAACCGAACACTGAAGCTTTCTTT.